This T cell receptor beta chain was identified in a study of T cells in localized non-small cell lung cancer. Study-level findings and limits: Without multi-region sequencing, intratumor heterogeneity could not be excluded.

CDR3 size: 14 residues. Germline CDR1 reads MRHNA; CDR2 reads SNTAGT. V lost 6 bases and J lost 5, with 13 bases in between. Assay used: immunoSEQ multiplex PCR; TCRdb lists only in-frame clones, some missing. The sample lists fewer than 25,000 clones; roughly nine tenths were seen once. As concerns this clone: Its antigen is undetermined.

This clonotype was obtained from a woman aged 40 to 75 with stage I lung adenocarcinoma. This specimen consisted of peripheral blood, obtained before any cancer treatment. This chain links TRBV6-4 with TRBJ2-2; D not resolved. The CDR3 region is CASSPGDPTGELFF. CDR3 coding DNA: TGTGCCAGCAGCCCTGGAGACCCAACCGGGGAGCTGTTTTTT.